The present entry profiles one T cell receptor (beta chain) with its context. What it recognizes is unknown. The sample belongs to a study of shared clonotypes between healthy human individuals. Trimming cost V 3 bases and J 4 bases, with 12 bases left between them. The CDR3 runs to 15 residues. Germline V gene lookup returns CDR1 MNHNY and CDR2 SVGAGI (reference sequence). Study conclusions and caveats: What naive subsets generally showed was a larger estimated richness than memory subsets showed. Researchers sampled only blood; tissue repertoires likely differ.

Naive-designated CD8 cells lacked CD45RO, were positively enriched for CCR7, and omitted terminally differentiated effector memory CD45RA+ cells. Measured with immunoSEQ multiplex PCR; TCRdb has only the in-frame clones, and not every one. The sample includes about 2.1 million clones, under 95% of them seen just once. The chain links TRBV6-6 to TRBJ2-2; unclear D gene. This receptor was obtained from a man younger than 30 in good health. Some clones in this sample may be carry-over from other donors' samples. Sequencing was done on a sample of naive CD8+ T cells from PBMCs. DNA for the CDR3: TGTGCCAGCAGTTATACGAAGATGAGCACCGGGGAGCTGTTTTTT. It translates to CASSYTKMSTGELFF.